Below are 12 T cell receptor beta chains sequenced from a single sample in a study of blood T cells in healthy people across ages. Then a second PCR, running roughly 7 to 11 cycles, was carried out with a sample-barcoded 5' primer and a J-beta primer mix. One entry per CDR3 protein, called by TCRdb with MiXCR from the 5' RACE reads. The sample lists 790,000 or so distinct CDR3 sequences; just over 55% were seen once. The sample was blood. These receptor sequences come from a man aged 40-55 years in good health.

This clonotype was seen a few times. The chain has TRBV12-3 or TRBV12-4 and TRBJ2-5; D is uncertain. The CDR3 extends over 15 amino acids. Trimming took off 5 bases at V and 0 bases at J, with 13 bases between the two ends. CDR3 residues: CASSNQGAYQETQYF. CDR3 nucleotide sequence: TGTGCCAGCAGTAACCAAGGAGCGTACCAAGAGACCCAGTACTTC.

This clonotype has just a few counts. The chain carries TRBV2 and TRBJ2-5; D possibly corresponds to TRBD2 (5 bases). CDR3 length: 12 residues. CDR1 and CDR2 (germline): SNHLY, FYNNEI. V was cut by 6 bases and J by 5 bases, with 10 bases left in between. The CDR3: CASREDWETQYF. In DNA form, the CDR3 reads TGTGCCAGCAGGGAGGACTGGGAGACCCAGTACTTC.

This chain joins TRBV28 and TRBJ2-4; the D gene could be TRBD1 or TRBD2 (6 bases each). Near its end, the DNA agrees better with TRBJ2-7, so the J call may be wrong. The CDR3 runs 12 residues. Germline CDR1 is MDHEN and CDR2 is SYDVKM. CDR3: CASKGGIYEQYF. The CDR3 coding sequence is TGTGCCAGCAAGGGGGGCATTTACGAGCAGTACTTC.

V and J are TRBV29-1 and TRBJ2-7; D perhaps matches TRBD1 (6 bases). The V gene lost 3 bases and the J gene lost 7 bases, with 13 bases spanning the gap. The CDR3 covers 12 residues. CDR1 is SQVTM, CDR2 ANQGSEA, per germline. CDR3 coding DNA: TGCAGCGTTGACACCAACAGGGCTGAGCAGTACTTC. The encoded protein is CSVDTNRAEQYF.

The rearrangement uses TRBV11-3 and TRBJ1-2; 8 nucleotides match TRBD1. This CDR3 is 17 amino acids long. Losses at the gene ends were 0 bases for V and 4 bases for J; bases not matched to a gene: 10. The germline CDR1 and CDR2 sequences are SGHNT and YENEEA. CDR3 protein: CASSLEVGTGGAYGYTF. In nucleotides, the CDR3 is TGTGCCAGCAGCTTAGAGGTCGGGACAGGAGGGGCCTATGGCTACACCTTC.

In its sample, this clonotype was seen a few times. The chain links TRBV24-1 to TRBJ1-2; 7 positions agree with TRBD1. The CDR3 sequence is 15 residues long. Trimming cost V 4 bases and J 3 bases; bases outside gene matches: 7. Germline CDR1 reads KGHDR; CDR2 reads SFDVKD. Here the CDR3 DNA reads TGTGCCACCAGTGACTTTGAACAGGGGCACTATGGCTACACCTTC. This translates into CATSDFEQGHYGYTF.

With regard to this clonotype: A much larger clone sits a single nucleotide away, making a read error possible. The chain links TRBV12-3 or TRBV12-4 to TRBJ2-7; TRBD2 is a possible D gene (5 bases). Trimming left V 7 bases short and J 0 bases short, with 13 bases between. This CDR3 is 14 amino acids long. The CDR3 DNA reads as TGTGCCAGCAACGCAAAAGGGAGCTCCTACGAGCAGTACTTC. Its translation is CASNAKGSSYEQYF.

The J gene is TRBJ2-5, the V gene TRBV5-1; 8 positions match TRBD2. V gave up 4 bases and J gave up 11 bases; unmatched junction bases: 22. The CDR3 consists of 17 residues. Germline V gene sequence: CDR1 SGHRS, CDR2 YFSETQ. The CDR3 sequence is CASSPRGGGRSDDEQYF. Written as DNA, the CDR3 is TGCGCCAGCAGCCCCCGGGGGGGAGGGCGGTCAGACGATGAGCAGTACTTC.

V gene TRBV6-2 or TRBV6-3 combines with J gene TRBJ2-4; no clear D gene. The tail of the sequence fits TRBJ2-7 better, so the J call may be wrong. The CDR3 loop spans 11 amino acids. Germline V gene data show CDR1 as MNHEY and CDR2 as SVGEGT. The CDR3 reads CASSYYGEQYF. CDR3 coding DNA: TGTGCCAGCAGTTACTACGGCGAGCAGTACTTC.

This clonotype was counted once. The rearrangement joins TRBV9 to TRBJ2-4; 8 bases are a match to TRBD2. With the DNA end fitting TRBJ2-7 better, the J assignment may be wrong. CDR3 length: 15 amino acids. Germline lookup yields CDR1 SGDLS and CDR2 YYNGEE. CDR3: CASSVLSGGPYEQYF. CDR3 coding DNA: TGTGCCAGCAGCGTACTTTCGGGAGGGCCCTACGAGCAGTACTTC.

The V gene is TRBV12-3 or TRBV12-4, the J gene TRBJ2-7; TRBD1 matches 8 bases. The CDR3 has 14 amino acids. V lost 5 bases, J lost 3 bases, and 6 bases stayed unmatched. In nucleotides, the CDR3 is TGTGCCAGCAGTCGGGACAGGAATATCTACGAGCAGTACTTC. Amino acid sequence: CASSRDRNIYEQYF.

This chain connects TRBV7-3 to TRBJ1-1; the match to TRBD1 covers 7 bases. Germline CDR1 is SGHTA and CDR2 is FQGTGA. CDR3 size: 14 residues. The junction had 6 bases not matched to a gene; V was cut back by 4 bases and J by 4 bases. CDR3 sequence (DNA): TGTGCCAGCAGCTCCCAGGGGGTAGGCACTGAAGCTTTCTTT. Its translation is CASSSQGVGTEAFF.